This T cell receptor beta chain is from a study of blood T cell repertoires in COVID-19. The overall study: Samples taken during acute and convalescent COVID-19 were collected in the United States, Italy and Spain. PBMCs, B-cell-depleted T cells, or T cells provided the cDNA or gDNA that made up the material.

Study processing details: Quantification of nucleated cells was approximated via reference gene primer amplification. This table comes from immunoSEQ multiplex PCR, and its TCRdb copy is limited to in-frame clones, with some not included. The D gene and trimming were derived from the DNA, and the V and J assignments and clone size from that table. The sample holds about 120,000 clones; 82% are singletons and the top ten take approximately 4.9%. This CDR3 region has 14 residues. CDR1 MNHEY and CDR2 SMNVEV come from the germline V gene (reference sequence). V was pared by 3 bases and J by 3 bases, with 4 bases of the junction left unmatched.

The rearrangement links TRBV27 to TRBJ2-7; 8 bases fit TRBD2. The clonotype comes from a woman aged 70-85 years with acute or convalescent COVID-19. Sequencing input: peripheral blood. Here the CDR3 reads CASSLSGGNYEQYF. As DNA, the CDR3 is TGTGCCAGCAGTTTGTCGGGGGGGAACTACGAGCAGTACTTC.